The rows below give T cell receptor beta chains drawn from one sample of a study of monozygotic twins with cystic fibrosis. Clones were read by immunoSEQ multiplex PCR, and TCRdb kept only the in-frame ones, dropping some. The data contain 34,000 or so clones, approximately 90% of them singletons. The sequenced sample was blood. The receptors come from a boy younger than 10 with cystic fibrosis. Both conserved end residues are trimmed from each CDR3.

>TRBV13|TRBJ1-1
ASSLLSGGGTEAF
>TRBV5-1|TRBJ1-5
ASSLGQGGQPQH
>TRBV19|TRBJ1-6
ASSIGYRANSPLH
>TRBV6-5|TRBJ1-2
ASNHRDRTLYGYT
>TRBV11-3|TRBJ2-3
ASSLGRAAVGDGNTDTQY
>TRBV6-6|TRBJ1-5
ASSYVDIYSNQPQH
>TRBV5-1|TRBJ2-1
ASSTIQGHNEQF
>TRBV6-5|TRBJ1-2
ASRSTGGYGYT
>TRBV29-1|TRBJ2-5
SVEDDLRTGDIETQY
>TRBV2|TRBJ1-5
ASVGQENQPQH
>TRBV19|TRBJ1-2
ASSPPGANYGYT
>TRBV19|TRBJ1-1
ASVSGGAGTEAF
>TRBV19|TRBJ2-7
ASSTLTGRGEQY
>TRBV7-6|TRBJ2-2
ASSLGTGLIGELF
>TRBV7-9|TRBJ2-7
ASSPAGAEEQY
>TRBV6-5|TRBJ2-1
ASRPQRQGSEQF
>TRBV6-1|TRBJ1-6
ASSEHRDRKNSPLH
>TRBV2|TRBJ2-1
ASSDTGYNEQF
>TRBV18|TRBJ2-3
ASSPRANRVVTDTQY
>TRBV9|TRBJ1-2
ASSASTGGFGYT
>TRBV11-3|TRBJ1-4
ASSPGVSTNEKLF
>TRBV7-2|TRBJ2-7
ASSRTSGSSYEQY
>TRBV29-1|TRBJ1-2
SVDLSFRDGYT
>TRBV7-9|TRBJ2-3
ASSLGLDPSFDTQY
>TRBV19|TRBJ2-2
ASSISWGELF
>TRBV7-2|TRBJ1-5
ASSLRGMGQPQH
>TRBV7-9|TRBJ1-3
ASSLAAQDTTPGNTIY
>TRBV7-3|TRBJ2-7
ASSFGLAGTYEQY
>TRBV11-2|TRBJ2-7
ASSRPGTSGLEQY
>TRBV7-9|TRBJ2-3
ASSRGPSADTQY
>TRBV5-1|TRBJ2-2
ASRFSGTDGELF
>TRBV19|TRBJ1-2
ASSIGPGVSQGYT
>TRBV7-9|TRBJ2-5
ASSLSRGQETQY
>TRBV7-7|TRBJ2-2
ASSSREGTGELF
>TRBV5-1|TRBJ1-1
ASSQAGQGAEAF
>TRBV6-5|TRBJ2-2
ASSPQPGELF
>TRBV27|TRBJ2-3
ASSLTEGLALGDTQY
>TRBV5-1|TRBJ2-7
ASSAGTSGFYEQY
>TRBV6-6|TRBJ1-1
ASTQQSETEAF
>TRBV11-2|TRBJ2-7
ASSFGRYFSYEQY
>TRBV13|TRBJ1-3
ASSAGARDRGNTIY
>TRBV2|TRBJ2-5
ASRLRLVQETQY
>TRBV5-1|TRBJ2-7
ASSSRYEQY
>TRBV15|TRBJ2-2
ATSRHPGGNGELF
>TRBV25-1|TRBJ1-6
ASSGQFNSPLH
>TRBV2|TRBJ2-3
ASRQGPSTDTQY
>TRBV19|TRBJ1-5
ASITSGEDQPQH
>TRBV7-8|TRBJ2-7
ASSPYHEQY
>TRBV27|TRBJ1-2
ASSLGAGGAYGYT
>TRBV6-5|TRBJ2-7
ASREDRGRGEQY
>TRBV7-6|TRBJ1-6
ASSLGRSSYNSPLH
>TRBV2|TRBJ1-2
ASSEEGSDGYT
>TRBV19|TRBJ2-7
ASSIDSGGRGY